The sequence of this TCR beta chain was determined in a study of T cells in localized non-small cell lung cancer. This CDR3 has 14 amino acids. Germline values: CDR1 WSHSY, CDR2 SAAADI. The V end lost 5 bases, the J end lost 0 bases, and 8 bases lay between the germline ends. Note on this clone: The antigen remains undetermined.

Broader study findings: Researchers found a median approximately 55 of the top 100 tumor clones in adjacent lung.

Some clones are missing from TCRdb's copy, which holds only in-frame ones; the method was immunoSEQ multiplex PCR. The sample records 5,000 to 6,500 clones, 25% to 35% being singletons. The source of this sequence is a female donor older than 55 with stage I lung adenocarcinoma. The chain combines TRBV10-2 with TRBJ2-1; D not resolved. The input for sequencing was lung tumor tissue, taken before any cancer treatment. CDR3 protein: CASSQDGSYNEQFF. The CDR3 bases are TGCGCCAGCAGTCAGGACGGCTCCTACAATGAGCAGTTCTTC.